Each of the 20 T cell receptor beta chains below was sequenced from the same sample in a study of T-cell memory formation after mild COVID-19. Each CDR3 protein is one row after TCRdb ran MiXCR on the 5' RACE reads. The sample has some 600,000 distinct CDR3 sequences, around 16% seen once. Material for sequencing was PBMCs or a T cell subset sorted from them (not recorded which). The origin of the receptors is an adult woman who had mild COVID-19 (a few samples of this study predate the infection). Cell type and time point are not known.

The V call is TRBV7-3, the J call TRBJ2-1; D call uncertain. Germline CDR1 is SGHTA and CDR2 is FQGTGA. Trimming took off 1 base at V and 2 bases at J, with 15 bases between the two ends. The CDR3 runs to 17 residues. The CDR3 coding sequence is TGTGCCAGCAGCTTAAACGGTGCGCCTAGGGCCTACAATGAGCAGTTCTTC. It is translated as CASSLNGAPRAYNEQFF.

The chain couples TRBV6-5 to TRBJ2-5; 7 nucleotides match TRBD1. The germline V gene has CDR1 MNHEY and CDR2 SVGAGI. V lost 2 bases, J lost 6 bases, and 9 bases stayed unmatched. The CDR3 covers 15 residues. The DNA for the CDR3 is TGTGCCAGCAGTTACCGGGACAGAAGTAAAAAGACCCAGTACTTC. Protein: CASSYRDRSKKTQYF.

V gene TRBV18 combines with J gene TRBJ1-5; 11 bases match TRBD1. The CDR3 length is 15 residues. Germline CDR1 is KGHSH and CDR2 is LQKENI. V dropped 3 bases and J dropped 7; count of bases not matched to a gene: 5. CDR3 nucleotide sequence: TGTGCCAGCTCACCCGGACAGGGGGCCTTGCAGCCCCAGCATTTT. This gives the protein CASSPGQGALQPQHF.

The chain recombines TRBV6-1 with TRBJ2-3; a weak D match, TRBD2 (6 bases). The CDR3 sequence is 18 residues long. CDR1 is MNHNS, CDR2 SASEGT, per germline. The V and J ends lost 6 bases and 0 bases respectively, with 22 bases between them. In DNA, the CDR3 is TGTGCCAGCAGCGAACACGGAGGGGCACCTACTAGCACAGATACGCAGTATTTT. This sequence encodes CASSEHGGAPTSTDTQYF.

The chain recombines TRBV20-1 with TRBJ2-1; 7 nucleotides line up with TRBD2. V lost 7 bases to trimming and J lost 2 bases; unmatched junction nucleotides: 5. The CDR3 is 13 amino acids. From germline, CDR1 is DFQATT and CDR2 SNEGSKA (reference sequence). CDR3 DNA: TGCAGTGGGGAGCGGGATACCTACAATGAGCAGTTCTTC. Translated, it gives CSGERDTYNEQFF.

A few counts support this clonotype. The V call is TRBV20-1, the J call TRBJ1-6; D gene uncertain. Between the trimmed V and J ends, which lost 1 base and 0 bases, there was a span of 7 bases. The CDR3 covers 15 residues. Germline V gives CDR1 DFQATT, CDR2 SNEGSKA (reference sequence). As DNA, the CDR3 is TGCAGTGCTAGAGTCTTCGGCTCCTATAATTCACCCCTCCACTTT. Translating gives CSARVFGSYNSPLHF.

This clonotype appeared many times. The V gene is TRBV9, the J gene TRBJ2-5, with D tentatively TRBD2 (7 bases). Germline CDR1 is SGDLS and CDR2 is YYNGEE. The ends were cut back, 2 bases at V and 1 base at J, with 15 bases in the middle. CDR3 length: 16 residues. This CDR3 reads CASSVGGQPAQETQYF. The CDR3 region has the DNA TGTGCCAGCAGCGTGGGGGGGCAGCCCGCCCAAGAGACCCAGTACTTC.

This chain uses TRBV6-5 with TRBJ2-7; D may correspond to TRBD1 or TRBD2 (6 bases each). The germline V gene has CDR1 MNHEY and CDR2 SVGAGI. V lost 0 bases to trimming and J lost 3 bases, with 15 bases between them. The CDR3 is 16 residues long. The CDR3 DNA reads as TGTGCCAGCAGTTACTCGGGGGGCGGGACCATCTACGAGCAGTACTTC. This sequence encodes CASSYSGGGTIYEQYF.

This clonotype was observed a handful of times. The V gene is TRBV4-1, the J gene TRBJ2-7; TRBD1 might be the D (5 bases). Trimming removed 2 bases from V and 2 bases from J, with 13 bases in between. CDR1 MGHRA and CDR2 YSYEKL come from the germline V gene. This CDR3 has 15 amino acids. CDR3 nucleotide sequence: TGCGCCAGCAGCCAAAGAATGGCAGGGACCTACGAGCAGTACTTC. Protein: CASSQRMAGTYEQYF.

This clonotype appeared a few times. The chain employs TRBV19 and TRBJ2-7; TRBD2 matches at 9 bases. The junction had 9 bases not matched to a gene; V was cut back by 6 bases and J by 0 bases. The CDR3 totals 16 residues. Germline CDR1 and CDR2: LNHDA and SQIVND (reference sequence). The CDR3 is CASRRTSGPFSYEQYF. The CDR3 DNA reads as TGTGCCAGTAGGCGTACTAGCGGGCCTTTCTCCTACGAGCAGTACTTC.

The genes are TRBV5-1 and TRBJ1-1; perhaps TRBD1 as D (6 bases). This CDR3 has 14 residues. With 4 bases removed from V and 1 base from J, the gap between germline ends came to 11 bases. CDR1 is SGHRS, CDR2 YFSETQ, per germline. The CDR3 region is CASSEGHPNTEAFF. CDR3 nucleotide sequence: TGCGCCAGCAGCGAGGGACACCCGAACACTGAAGCTTTCTTT.

This clonotype occurred many times. This chain joins TRBV29-1 and TRBJ2-3; D is uncertain. From germline, CDR1 is SQVTM and CDR2 ANQGSEA. Deletions cut 7 bases from V and 0 bases from J, with 8 bases between. The CDR3 runs to 12 residues. The CDR3 coding sequence is TGCAGCGAAGGTCCTAGCACAGATACGCAGTATTTT. Protein product: CSEGPSTDTQYF.

The chain has TRBV12-3 or TRBV12-4 and TRBJ2-3, with D perhaps TRBD2 (6 bases). V lost 4 bases to trimming and J lost 4 bases, with 9 bases between them. This CDR3 is built from 13 residues. The CDR3 spells CASSSAGSDTQYF. CDR3 nucleotide sequence: TGTGCCAGCAGTTCGGCGGGGTCAGATACGCAGTATTTT.

This rearrangement joins TRBV7-6 to TRBJ2-7; D might be TRBD1 or TRBD2, each matching 5 bases. This CDR3 is built from 14 residues. Per germline, CDR1 SGHVS and CDR2 FNYEAQ. V lost 5 bases and J lost 3, with 14 bases in between. CDR3 DNA: TGTGCCAGCAGCACCGGGGACGGTAACTACGAGCAGTACTTC. Amino acid sequence: CASSTGDGNYEQYF.

This clonotype appeared many times. The chain recombines TRBV12-3 or TRBV12-4 with TRBJ2-3; D might be TRBD2 (6 bases). The CDR3 loop spans 14 amino acids. V lost 5 bases to trimming and J lost 0 bases, with 9 bases between them. CDR3 region: CASSSGQSTDTQYF. CDR3 DNA: TGTGCCAGCAGTAGCGGGCAAAGCACAGATACGCAGTATTTT.

This clonotype was counted many times. The rearrangement uses TRBV5-1 and TRBJ2-5; TRBD1 is a possible D gene (5 bases). Germline lookup yields CDR1 SGHRS and CDR2 YFSETQ. The CDR3 loop spans 14 amino acids. V lost 4 bases and J lost 2, with 12 bases in between. CDR3 in amino acids: CASSPGQAQETQYF. CDR3 DNA: TGCGCCAGCAGCCCAGGACAAGCTCAAGAGACCCAGTACTTC.

This clonotype was observed a few times. This rearrangement joins TRBV20-1 to TRBJ1-2; no reliable D call. Trimming took 0 bases from V and 2 from J, leaving 13 bases between them. This CDR3 has 15 residues. Germline lookup yields CDR1 DFQATT and CDR2 SNEGSKA (reference sequence). This CDR3 is CSARDREGVNYGYTF. As DNA, the CDR3 is TGCAGTGCTAGAGATAGGGAGGGAGTCAACTATGGCTACACCTTC.

The V and J genes are TRBV12-3 or TRBV12-4 and TRBJ2-1; D possibly corresponds to TRBD2 (6 bases). CDR3 length: 13 amino acids. V was trimmed by 4 bases and J by 12 bases, leaving 16 bases between them. CDR3 sequence (DNA): TGTGCCAGCAGTTGGGGATCCGGGACTCCGCAGTTCTTC. Protein sequence: CASSWGSGTPQFF.

This clonotype has a handful of counts. The CDR3 protein is CASSYGRGPYNEQFF. Here the CDR3 DNA reads TGTGCCAGCAGTTACGGGCGGGGACCTTACAATGAGCAGTTCTTC. The chain is built from TRBV6-5 and TRBJ2-1; D is possibly TRBD2 (6 bases). Trimming stripped 2 bases from V and 4 bases from J, with 12 bases between. This CDR3 is built from 15 residues. CDR1 and CDR2 from the germline V gene are MNHEY and SVGAGI.

This clonotype was counted a few times. V gene TRBV10-3 combines with J gene TRBJ1-1, with D possibly TRBD1 on 5 matching bases. This CDR3 contains 14 residues. Germline CDR1 is ENHRY and CDR2 is SYGVKD. Trimming removed 0 bases at V and 6 bases at J, with 11 bases between. Written as DNA, the CDR3 is TGTGCCATCAGTGAGTCTTACGGGGGTGCTGAAGCTTTCTTT. It specifies CAISESYGGAEAFF.